These 22 T cell receptor beta chains were all obtained from the same sample, sequenced in a study of cytomegalovirus exposure and HLA in healthy donors. The protocol was immunoSEQ multiplex PCR, while the TCRdb copy is restricted to in-frame clones and leaves out a portion. This table has around 170,000 clones, 88% appearing once. The sample taken for sequencing was PBMCs. All receptors come from a man aged 18-30 years in good health and CMV-seronegative.

The CDR3 reads CASSGLSGLYEQYF. The CDR3 DNA follows: TGTGCCAGTAGTGGGCTCTCAGGGCTCTACGAGCAGTACTTC. V and J are TRBV19 and TRBJ2-7; the D gene is possibly TRBD1 (5 bases). The CDR3 has 14 amino acids. Germline V gene lookup returns CDR1 LNHDA and CDR2 SQIVND (reference sequence). Trimming left V 5 bases short and J 3 bases short, with 14 bases between.

The gene calls are TRBV7-9 and TRBJ2-3; 8 bases match TRBD2. The CDR3 has 15 residues. Unmatched junction bases numbered 8, after V lost 2 bases and J lost 7 bases. Germline assignment: CDR1 SEHNR and CDR2 FQNEAQ (reference sequence). For the CDR3, the DNA is TGTGCCAGCAGCTTATCTCGCGGGAGGTGGAATACGCAGTATTTT. This codes for CASSLSRGRWNTQYF.

This chain connects TRBV7-9 to TRBJ1-1; a weak D match, TRBD1 (5 bases). CDR1 and CDR2 (germline): SEHNR, FQNEAQ (reference sequence). V lost 5 bases, J lost 7 bases, and 17 bases lay in between. CDR3 length equals 14 residues. CDR3 amino acids: CASSLREGPFEAFF. The DNA for the CDR3 is TGTGCCAGCAGCCTCAGGGAGGGGCCTTTTGAAGCTTTCTTT.

The genes are TRBV28 and TRBJ1-2; possibly TRBD1 for D (5 bases). The germline V gene encodes CDR1 MDHEN and CDR2 SYDVKM. There are 12 residues in the CDR3. V was pared by 6 bases and J by 2 bases, with 7 bases between. The CDR3 region is CASSRANYGYTF. The CDR3 coding sequence is TGTGCCAGCAGCAGGGCCAACTATGGCTACACCTTC.

The chain joins TRBV5-1 to TRBJ2-1; TRBD2 might be the D (5 bases). Trimming cost V 2 bases and J 9 bases, with 15 bases left between them. CDR1 is SGHRS, CDR2 YFSETQ, per germline. The CDR3 has 14 amino acids. The CDR3 spells CASSLKDFLGEQFF. CDR3 nucleotides: TGCGCCAGCAGCTTAAAGGACTTTTTAGGTGAGCAGTTCTTC.

The chain is built from TRBV27 and TRBJ2-5; 10 bases agree with TRBD1. With V trimmed by 6 bases and J by 7 bases, 17 bases remained unmatched. Looked up from germline, CDR1 is MNHEY and CDR2 is SMNVEV (reference sequence). The CDR3 length is 17 residues. The CDR3 DNA reads as TGTGCCAGCAGCGCTACTACGTTCGGGACAGGGGCAGTGACCCAGTACTTC. Residues: CASSATTFGTGAVTQYF.

This clone has a single count. The rearrangement joins TRBV27 to TRBJ2-7, with 10 bases aligning to TRBD2. The CDR3 totals 17 residues. The germline V gene has CDR1 MNHEY and CDR2 SMNVEV (reference sequence). V trimming: 3 bases; J trimming: 0 bases; junction bases outside the gene matches: 8. Here the CDR3 DNA reads TGTGCCAGCAGTTTTGCCCTAGCGGGAGAACGCTCCTACGAGCAGTACTTC. Translated, it gives CASSFALAGERSYEQYF.

The chain links TRBV11-2 to TRBJ2-1; 12 nucleotides align to TRBD2. Losses at the gene ends were 5 bases for V and 0 bases for J; bases not matched to a gene: 11. The CDR3 consists of 19 residues. In germline, CDR1 is SGHAT, CDR2 FQNNGV. Here the CDR3 reads CASSLMGLAGPRSYNEQFF. The CDR3 bases are TGTGCCAGCAGCCTAATGGGACTAGCGGGTCCTCGCTCCTACAATGAGCAGTTCTTC. Full variable domain (rest looked up from reference TRBV11-2 and TRBJ2-1): EAGVAQSPRYKIIEKRQSVAFWCNPISGHATLYWYQQILGQGPKLLIQFQNNGVVDDSQLPKDRFSAERLKGVDSTLKIQPAKLEDSAVYLCASSLMGLAGPRSYNEQFFGPGTRLTVL.

The chain combines TRBV11-2 with TRBJ2-7; maybe TRBD2 (6 bases). This CDR3 contains 14 residues. The germline V and J ends were trimmed by 5 bases and 2 bases, with 13 bases remaining between them. Germline lookup yields CDR1 SGHAT and CDR2 FQNNGV. CDR3 in DNA: TGTGCCAGCAGCCACCTGGACTACCCCTACGAGCAGTACGTC. This encodes CASSHLDYPYEQYV.

On this clone: Relative to the germline gene, one junction end is altered; a read error may explain this. The chain joins TRBV27 to TRBJ2-7; tentative D call: TRBD2 (6 bases). The CDR3 runs to 14 residues. Germline CDR1 reads MNHEY; CDR2 reads SMNVEV (reference sequence). The CDR3 nucleotides read TGTGCCAGCAGATTATCGAGGGGCGGGACTGACCAGTACTTC. Translation: CASRLSRGGTDQYF.

V and J are TRBV29-1 and TRBJ1-2; D may be TRBD1 (6 bases). The CDR3 length is 13 residues. The V and J ends lost 5 bases and 0 bases respectively, with 10 bases between them. Germline V gives CDR1 SQVTM, CDR2 ANQGSEA. The CDR3 DNA reads as TGCAGCGTTCTTCAGGGGTCTAACTATGGCTACACCTTC. It encodes CSVLQGSNYGYTF.

The chain has TRBV4-2 and TRBJ2-1; 9 nucleotides line up with TRBD2. The trim removed 2 bases at V and 11 bases at J, leaving 4 bases unmatched. The CDR3 is 13 residues long. Germline V gene sequence: CDR1 LGHNA, CDR2 YNFKEQ. The CDR3: CASSQLLAGKQFF. Here the CDR3 DNA reads TGTGCCAGCAGCCAACTTCTAGCGGGGAAGCAGTTCTTC.

This clone was seen just once. The sample has other DNA sequences that encode this CDR3 too. The V call is TRBV5-1, the J call TRBJ2-7; 7 bases line up with TRBD2. Germline V gene lookup returns CDR1 SGHRS and CDR2 YFSETQ. The CDR3 consists of 13 residues. V dropped 4 bases and J dropped 1; count of bases not matched to a gene: 2. The CDR3 reads CASSPGLSYEQYF. The CDR3 nucleotides are TGCGCCAGCAGCCCGGGACTATCCTACGAGCAGTACTTC.

The gene calls are TRBV6-6 and TRBJ2-1, with D unresolved. V shed 6 bases and J shed 4 bases, with 13 bases lying between them. CDR3 length: 14 residues. Germline loops: CDR1 MNHNY, CDR2 SVGAGI (reference sequence). The CDR3 region is CASSPTPLYNEQFF. The CDR3 DNA sequence: TGTGCCAGCAGCCCTACCCCCCTTTACAATGAGCAGTTCTTC.

The chain employs TRBV13 and TRBJ2-1; 9 nucleotides line up with TRBD2. The germline V gene encodes CDR1 PRHDT and CDR2 FYEKMQ (reference sequence). V lost 1 base and J lost 5; bases outside the gene matches: 3. This CDR3 comprises 15 residues. The CDR3 protein is CASSLASGDHNEQFF. The CDR3 DNA reads as TGTGCCAGCAGCTTAGCTAGCGGGGACCACAATGAGCAGTTCTTC.

About this clone: One end of the junction fails to match germline, which may point to a read error. The chain links TRBV27 to TRBJ2-6; D is unresolved. This CDR3 has 13 amino acids. Per germline, CDR1 MNHEY and CDR2 SMNVEV (reference sequence). This CDR3 reads CASSVSGANVLTF. CDR3 nucleotides: TGTGCCAGCAGTGTATCTGGGGCCAACGTCCTGACTTTC. The whole variable domain, remainder taken from reference TRBV27 and TRBJ2-6, is EAQVTQNPRYLITVTGKKLTVTCSQNMNHEYMSWYRQDPGLGLRQIYYSMNVEVTDKGDVPEGYKVSRKEKRNFPLILESPSPNQTSLYFCASSVSGANVLTFGAGSRLTVL.

This rearrangement joins TRBV28 to TRBJ2-2; 11 bases fit TRBD2. The germline CDR1 and CDR2 sequences are MDHEN and SYDVKM. V lost 5 bases to trimming and J lost 3 bases; unmatched junction nucleotides: 17. This CDR3 comprises 20 residues. The CDR3, as DNA: TGTGCCAGCAGTACCCCTTACCCGACTAGCGGGAAGTTGTACACCGGGGAGCTGTTTTTT. Translated, it gives CASSTPYPTSGKLYTGELFF.

V gene TRBV16 combines with J gene TRBJ2-1, with 9 positions matching TRBD1. V was clipped by 3 bases and J by 8 bases; unmatched bases: 8. From germline, CDR1 is KGHSY and CDR2 FQNENV. CDR3 length: 15 amino acids. The CDR3, as DNA: TGTGCCAGCAGCCACCCGGGACAGGGCGTAGATGAGCAGTTCTTC. Protein product: CASSHPGQGVDEQFF.

A note on this clone: The same CDR3 is also encoded by other DNA sequences in this sample. The chain couples TRBV28 to TRBJ2-7; 10 bases are a match to TRBD2. This CDR3 spans 14 amino acids. J was trimmed by 2 bases and V by 3 bases; bases with no gene match: 1. Germline loops: CDR1 MDHEN, CDR2 SYDVKM. CDR3 coding DNA: TGTGCCAGCAGTTTTAGCGGGAGGACCTACGAGCAGTACTTC. This sequence encodes CASSFSGRTYEQYF.

The rearrangement links TRBV19 to TRBJ2-3; 8 bases map to TRBD1. This CDR3 region has 17 residues. J was trimmed by 2 bases and V by 5 bases; bases with no gene match: 12. Per the germline V gene, CDR1 is LNHDA and CDR2 is SQIVND (reference sequence). The CDR3 DNA follows: TGTGCCAGTAGTGAAGGACAGGGCCGGTCCTCCACAGATACGCAGTATTTT. This translates into CASSEGQGRSSTDTQYF.

The genes are TRBV5-1 and TRBJ1-1; TRBD1 matches 8 bases. Trimming cost V 4 bases and J 0 bases; bases outside gene matches: 2. The CDR3 has 14 amino acids. Germline V CDR1 and CDR2: SGHRS, YFSETQ. This CDR3 is CASSPGGLNTEAFF. CDR3 coding DNA: TGCGCCAGCAGCCCAGGGGGCCTGAACACTGAAGCTTTCTTT.

The CDR3 DNA reads as TGTGCCAGCAGCTTGGGAGCTCGTAGGTTGCAGTATTTT. Translation: CASSLGARRLQYF. The V and J genes are TRBV7-2 and TRBJ2-3, with a weak D call TRBD2 (5 bases). The CDR3 consists of 13 residues. Germline loops: CDR1 SGHTA, CDR2 FQGNSA. V shed 3 bases and J shed 11 bases, with 15 bases lying between them.